The 26 T cell receptor beta chains presented below share a single source sample, sequenced in a study of Ad26.COV2.S vaccination and SARS-CoV-2 variants. Sequenced by immunoSEQ multiplex PCR; TCRdb stores in-frame clones only, minus some. The sample consists of hundreds of thousands of clones, roughly nine tenths of them appearing once. Documented treatment: 15 to 20 received Ad26.COV2.S at low or high dose, single or two shots; 5 received placebo; per-sample allocation not given. Each sample was drawn 63 days after the first injection (of vaccine or placebo). Sequenced material: peripheral blood, taken in a trial of Ad26.COV2.S vaccine versus placebo. Receptors were obtained from a person aged 18 to 59 who received the Ad26.COV2.S COVID-19 vaccine or a placebo.

Concerning this clone itself: This same CDR3 is encoded by further DNA sequences in the sample. The rearrangement joins TRBV28 to TRBJ2-5; TRBD2 might be the D (6 bases). This CDR3 is 15 amino acids long. The germline CDR1 and CDR2 sequences are MDHEN and SYDVKM. V was shortened by 2 bases and J by 1 base, with 11 bases between the two germline ends. CDR3 DNA sequence: TGTGCCAGCAGTTTAGTCAGGCGGGGCCAAGAGACCCAGTACTTC. Its translation: CASSLVRRGQETQYF.

V and J are TRBV15 and TRBJ1-2; possible D gene TRBD1, 6 bases. V lost 0 bases and J lost 4, with 12 bases in between. The CDR3 totals 15 residues. Germline V gives CDR1 LNHNV, CDR2 YYDKDF (reference sequence). The CDR3 loop reads CATSRDRGALYGYTF. The CDR3 bases are TGTGCCACCAGCAGAGATCGGGGGGCCCTCTATGGCTACACCTTC.

The chain couples TRBV9 to TRBJ1-4, with 10 bases matching TRBD1. The CDR3 loop spans 15 amino acids. V was clipped by 0 bases and J by 7 bases; unmatched bases: 3. Germline CDR1 and CDR2: SGDLS and YYNGEE. CDR3 nucleotides: TGTGCCAGCAGCGTAGAAGGGACAGGGGTTGAAAAACTGTTTTTT. Its translation: CASSVEGTGVEKLFF. Looking up the rest from reference TRBV9 and TRBJ1-4 gives the full variable domain: DSGVTQTPKHLITATGQRVTLRCSPRSGDLSVYWYQQSLDQGLQFLIQYYNGEERAKGNILERFSAQQFPDLHSELNLSSLELGDSALYFCASSVEGTGVEKLFFGSGTQLSVL.

The chain couples TRBV7-3 to TRBJ2-1; 7 bases map to TRBD2. This CDR3 has 15 amino acids. V trimming: 4 bases; J trimming: 0 bases; junction bases outside the gene matches: 3. CDR1 and CDR2 from the germline V gene are SGHTA and FQGTGA. CDR3 region: CASSYVAGSYNEQFF. As DNA, the CDR3 is TGTGCCAGCAGCTACGTAGCGGGCTCCTACAATGAGCAGTTCTTC.

About this clone itself: The sample carries other DNA sequences with the same CDR3. This chain uses TRBV27 with TRBJ1-5; D is unclear. The CDR3 sequence is 15 residues long. The germline V gene has CDR1 MNHEY and CDR2 SMNVEV (reference sequence). With 0 bases removed from V and 1 base from J, the gap between germline ends came to 7 bases. The CDR3, as DNA: TGTGCCAGCAGTTTATCGAGAGGGAGCAATCAGCCCCAGCATTTT. Its translation is CASSLSRGSNQPQHF.

The rearrangement joins TRBV9 to TRBJ2-1; 10 positions agree with TRBD2. The ends lost 0 bases at V and 5 bases at J; junction bases unmatched: 2. The CDR3 totals 15 residues. Germline CDR1 and CDR2: SGDLS and YYNGEE. The CDR3: CASSVGGLANNEQFF. CDR3 nucleotides: TGTGCCAGCAGCGTAGGGGGACTAGCGAACAATGAGCAGTTCTTC.

CDR3 sequence (DNA): TGCGCCAGCAGCTTGCGCAGCTTCCAACAGGGGCCCACTAGCACAGATACGCAGTATTTT. Its protein is CASSLRSFQQGPTSTDTQYF. The gene calls are TRBV5-1 and TRBJ2-3; TRBD1 agrees at 7 bases. J gave up 0 bases and V 1 base, and 17 bases lay outside the gene matches. CDR3 length: 20 residues. CDR1 is SGHRS, CDR2 YFSETQ, per germline.

This clone was counted a single time. The chain couples TRBV5-6 to TRBJ2-7; 7 bases are shared with TRBD1. Germline CDR1 and CDR2: SGHDT and YYEEEE. V shed 0 bases and J 3 bases; nucleotides not matched to a gene: 3. This CDR3 has 14 residues. CDR3 nucleotide sequence: TGTGCCAGCAGCTTGGGGGACAGAGACTACGAGCAGTACTTC. Translated, it gives CASSLGDRDYEQYF.

This clone came up once. Different DNA sequences within this sample yield the same CDR3. The chain recombines TRBV7-2 with TRBJ1-1; D gene uncertain. Germline V gene lookup returns CDR1 SGHTA and CDR2 FQGNSA. Trimming removed 5 bases at V and 4 bases at J, with 11 bases between. CDR3 length: 13 amino acids. CDR3 nucleotides: TGTGCCAGCAGCCTCGAGCGGGGCACTGAAGCTTTCTTT. Translated, it gives CASSLERGTEAFF.

The genes are TRBV24-1 and TRBJ1-2; tentative D call: TRBD1 (6 bases). Trimming cost V 10 bases and J 1 base, with 18 bases left between them. The V gene's germline CDR1 is KGHDR and CDR2 SFDVKD. The CDR3 has 15 amino acids. DNA for the CDR3: TGTGCCACTGAGGGACATCCCGACCTTAACTATGGCTACACCTTC. Amino acid sequence: CATEGHPDLNYGYTF.

This chain joins TRBV25-1 and TRBJ1-2; D remains unclear. Germline CDR1 is MGHDK and CDR2 is SYGVNS. Between the trimmed V and J ends, which lost 2 bases and 6 bases, there was a span of 13 bases. CDR3 length: 14 amino acids. CDR3: CASSEGRLWDGYTF. The CDR3 bases are TGTGCCAGCAGTGAAGGCAGGTTGTGGGATGGCTACACCTTC.

The chain links TRBV9 to TRBJ2-3; unclear D gene. Germline CDR1 reads SGDLS; CDR2 reads YYNGEE. CDR3 length equals 16 residues. V gave up 3 bases and J gave up 0 bases, with 14 bases separating them. CDR3 DNA sequence: TGTGCCAGCAGCGACGCCCGAGCTGCCAGCACAGATACGCAGTATTTT. Amino acids: CASSDARAASTDTQYF.

The chain recombines TRBV11-2 with TRBJ2-3, with D perhaps matching TRBD2 (6 bases). This CDR3 has 16 residues. The V gene's germline CDR1 is SGHAT and CDR2 FQNNGV. V shed 6 bases and J shed 2 bases, with 18 bases lying between them. The CDR3 DNA reads as TGTGCCAGCAGTGCCCATTCTAGCGTCCTCACAGATACGCAGTATTTT. Protein sequence: CASSAHSSVLTDTQYF.

CDR3 sequence (DNA): TGTGCCAGCAGCCTGGGATCTGGTGATTCACCCCTCCACTTT. Residues: CASSLGSGDSPLHF. The rearrangement uses TRBV3-1 (or the pseudogene TRBV3-2) and TRBJ1-6, with D hard to call. This CDR3 comprises 14 residues. CDR1 LGHDT and CDR2 YNNKEL come from the germline V gene (reference sequence). The V gene lost 4 bases and the J gene lost 8 bases, with 12 bases spanning the gap.

The V and J genes are TRBV5-1 and TRBJ2-3; 8 bases agree with TRBD2. This CDR3 contains 15 residues. Germline V lookup: CDR1 SGHRS, CDR2 YFSETQ. The V gene end was trimmed by 5 bases and the J gene end by 6 bases; junction bases not matched to a gene: 11. The CDR3 DNA reads as TGCGCCAGCAGGGACGAGAGCGGGAGTGGGGATACGCAGTATTTT. Translating gives CASRDESGSGDTQYF.

A single count supports this clone. The chain combines TRBV7-2 with TRBJ2-7, with 7 bases that match TRBD1. Germline V gives CDR1 SGHTA, CDR2 FQGNSA. The V gene end was trimmed by 2 bases and the J gene end by 4 bases; junction bases not matched to a gene: 5. The CDR3 contains 14 residues. The CDR3 sequence: CASSLRTGPYEQYF. The CDR3 nucleotides read TGTGCCAGCAGCTTACGGACAGGTCCTTACGAGCAGTACTTC.

This chain joins TRBV3-1 (or the pseudogene TRBV3-2) and TRBJ2-3; 7 bases are a match to TRBD2. The ends lost 3 bases at V and 2 bases at J; junction bases unmatched: 17. The CDR3 spans 19 residues. Germline-derived CDR1 and CDR2 are LGHDT and YNNKEL (reference sequence). The DNA for the CDR3 is TGTGCCAGCAGCCAGCTATACCTATCTAGCGGAGGGACCACAGATACGCAGTATTTT. Protein sequence: CASSQLYLSSGGTTDTQYF.

This rearrangement joins TRBV5-1 to TRBJ2-7, with D unclear. In germline, CDR1 is SGHRS, CDR2 YFSETQ. This CDR3 spans 13 amino acids. V gave up 1 base and J gave up 4 bases, with 9 bases separating them. The CDR3 loop is CASSLRFGYEQYV. The CDR3 DNA sequence: TGCGCCAGCAGCTTGCGGTTTGGATACGAGCAGTACGTC.

J is TRBJ2-5 and V is TRBV18; D unclear. CDR1 and CDR2 from the germline V gene are KGHSH and LQKENI. The CDR3 runs 16 residues. The V end was cut by 4 bases, the J end by 1 base, with 16 bases between. CDR3 DNA: TGTGCCAGCTCACGGACCCGCCGAGGTGCCCAAGAGACCCAGTACTTC. Translated: CASSRTRRGAQETQYF.

This rearrangement joins TRBV3-1 (or the pseudogene TRBV3-2) to TRBJ2-5; either TRBD1 or TRBD2 may fit D (5 bases each). V was shortened by 0 bases and J by 4 bases, with 15 bases between the two germline ends. The CDR3 loop spans 16 amino acids. From germline, CDR1 is LGHDT and CDR2 YNNKEL (reference sequence). CDR3: CASSQELGLRGETQYF. The CDR3 DNA follows: TGTGCCAGCAGCCAAGAACTGGGGCTCCGGGGAGAGACCCAGTACTTC.

The genes are TRBV2 and TRBJ2-1; D is unresolved. The CDR3 covers 15 residues. Germline lookup yields CDR1 SNHLY and CDR2 FYNNEI. The ends were cut back, 9 bases at V and 1 base at J, with 16 bases in the middle. This chain's CDR3 is CARSSRRASYNEQFF. In DNA form, the CDR3 reads TGTGCCAGGAGCTCTAGACGGGCTTCCTACAATGAGCAGTTCTTC.

The chain combines TRBV6-5 with TRBJ1-1; possible D gene TRBD1, 5 bases. Germline CDR1 and CDR2: MNHEY and SVGAGI. Trimming cost V 1 base and J 3 bases, with 9 bases left between them. This CDR3 is 14 amino acids long. In DNA, the CDR3 is TGTGCCAGCAGTTACTGGGGCGCGGACACTGAAGCTTTCTTT. This sequence encodes CASSYWGADTEAFF.

On this clone itself: In the same sample, other DNA sequences code for this CDR3. V gene TRBV7-9 combines with J gene TRBJ1-1; TRBD1 is a possible D gene (5 bases). The V gene lost 3 bases and the J gene lost 2 bases, with 7 bases spanning the gap. The CDR3 sequence is 13 residues long. From germline, CDR1 is SEHNR and CDR2 FQNEAQ (reference sequence). CDR3 loop: CASSFDSNTEAFF. As DNA, the CDR3 is TGTGCCAGCAGCTTCGACAGCAACACTGAAGCTTTCTTT. Full variable domain (missing parts from reference TRBV7-9 and TRBJ1-1): DTGVSQNPRHKITKRGQNVTFRCDPISEHNRLYWYRQTLGQGPEFLTYFQNEAQLEKSRLLSDRFSAERPKGSFSTLEIQRTEQGDSAMYLCASSFDSNTEAFFGQGTRLTVV.

This clone was seen a few times. The chain has TRBV15 and TRBJ1-3; 7 bases match TRBD1. From germline, CDR1 is LNHNV and CDR2 YYDKDF (reference sequence). The CDR3 totals 13 residues. V dropped 6 bases and J dropped 2; count of bases not matched to a gene: 1. This CDR3 reads CATRRGPGNTIYF. The DNA for the CDR3 is TGTGCCACCAGGAGGGGGCCTGGAAACACCATATATTTT.

This chain connects TRBV19 to TRBJ1-5, with no clear D. Trimming stripped 3 bases from V and 4 bases from J, with 13 bases between. Germline V gene sequence: CDR1 LNHDA, CDR2 SQIVND (reference sequence). This CDR3 region has 15 residues. The CDR3 loop is CASSIFVSGNQPQHF. The CDR3, as DNA: TGTGCCAGTAGTATTTTCGTCAGTGGTAATCAGCCCCAGCATTTT.

J is TRBJ1-1 and V is TRBV9; D gene ambiguous. Germline V CDR1 and CDR2: SGDLS, YYNGEE. Trimming cost V 0 bases and J 2 bases, with 8 bases left between them. The CDR3 spans 14 residues. The CDR3 protein is CASSVDPANTEAFF. The CDR3 region has the DNA TGTGCCAGCAGCGTAGACCCGGCAAACACTGAAGCTTTCTTT. Complete variable domain (other parts from reference TRBV9 and TRBJ1-1): DSGVTQTPKHLITATGQRVTLRCSPRSGDLSVYWYQQSLDQGLQFLIQYYNGEERAKGNILERFSAQQFPDLHSELNLSSLELGDSALYFCASSVDPANTEAFFGQGTRLTVV.